The 18 T cell receptor beta chains given below trace back to one sample, sequenced in a study of PD-1 blockade in classical Hodgkin lymphoma (TCRdb year 2020). Receptor amplification or capture employed the immunoSEQ multiplex PCR assay. Held by TCRdb, this immuneACCESS table contains in-frame sequences only and omits some clones. Under half of the omission traces to an unresolved V gene where checked; the cause of the rest is unknown. Recorded for this sample are about 97,000 clones; 65% to 85% of them occurred a single time. Approximately 12% of the sample is held by the ten biggest clonotypes. Interpreted using the paper, the time point label stands for: cycle 1 day 1 (C1D1), immediately before nivolumab initiation. Relapse after autologous stem cell transplantation had occurred in all trial patients, and cohorts A, B and C were distinguished by prior brentuximab vedotin exposure. The starting material was peripheral blood mononuclear cells (PBMCs), obtained at baseline. These receptors were obtained from a human donor with classical Hodgkin lymphoma.

This sequence joins TRBV19 and TRBJ1-2; TRBD1 agrees at 7 bases. Germline V lookup: CDR1 LNHDA, CDR2 SQIVND (reference sequence). After removal of 6 bases from V and 2 bases from J, the junction contained 0 bases not matched to a gene. CDR3 length: 12 amino acids. The CDR3 DNA reads as TGTGCCAGTAGGGGACAGAACTATGGCTACACCTTC. Translated, it gives CASRGQNYGYTF.

V and J are TRBV7-2 and TRBJ2-7, with 7 positions matching TRBD2. This CDR3 has 16 amino acids. V trimming: 5 bases; J trimming: 7 bases; junction bases outside the gene matches: 17. Germline assignment: CDR1 SGHTA and CDR2 FQGNSA. CDR3 sequence (DNA): TGTGCCAGCAGCCCTCCCAGTCGGGGGGTCTTGGGTGAGCAGTACTTC. Amino acid sequence: CASSPPSRGVLGEQYF.

CDR3 coding DNA: TGTGCCAGCTCACCCGGGGAAAACGGCTACACCTTC. Protein: CASSPGENGYTF. The J gene is TRBJ1-2, the V gene TRBV18; D ambiguous. The CDR3 is 12 residues long. V lost 3 bases, J lost 8 bases, and 10 bases lay in between. CDR1 and CDR2 (germline): KGHSH, LQKENI.

The chain joins TRBV5-4 to TRBJ2-7, with a tentative D call TRBD1 (6 bases). The V end was cut by 4 bases, the J end by 3 bases, with 17 bases between. The germline V gene has CDR1 SGHNT and CDR2 YYREEE (reference sequence). The CDR3 is made up of 15 amino acids. The chain's CDR3 is CASSARWQGNYEQYF. The CDR3 region has the DNA TGTGCCAGCAGCGCCAGGTGGCAGGGGAACTACGAGCAGTACTTC.

The chain couples TRBV10-3 to TRBJ1-1; D perhaps matches TRBD1 (5 bases). V was pared by 8 bases and J by 1 base, with 14 bases between. Germline-derived CDR1 and CDR2 are ENHRY and SYGVKD. This CDR3 contains 14 residues. CDR3 in amino acids: CAIRIGTANTEAFF. CDR3 nucleotides: TGTGCCATCCGAATCGGGACGGCGAACACTGAAGCTTTCTTT.

This chain links TRBV19 with TRBJ2-2, with D uncertain. Per germline, CDR1 LNHDA and CDR2 SQIVND (reference sequence). This CDR3 contains 13 residues. With 6 bases removed from V and 3 bases from J, the gap between germline ends came to 8 bases. The CDR3 region has the DNA TGTGCCAGTAGGCCCTTATACACCGGGGAGCTGTTTTTT. This sequence encodes CASRPLYTGELFF.

CDR3: CASSFLPGEVEETQYF. CDR3 bases: TGTGCCAGCAGCTTCCTACCCGGTGAGGTAGAGGAGACCCAGTACTTC. The chain couples TRBV7-9 to TRBJ2-5; the D is unclear. Germline values: CDR1 SEHNR, CDR2 FQNEAQ (reference sequence). Trimming removed 3 bases at V and 5 bases at J, with 19 bases between. The CDR3 totals 16 residues.

The chain joins TRBV5-5 to TRBJ1-1; D gene unclear. The CDR3 is 13 amino acids. Deletions cut 2 bases from V and 3 bases from J, with 8 bases between. Germline CDR1 SGHKS, CDR2 YYEKEE (reference sequence). The CDR3 reads CASSFGEDTEAFF. CDR3 bases: TGTGCCAGCAGCTTTGGGGAGGACACTGAAGCTTTCTTT.

This clone has a single count. The V call is TRBV7-9, the J call TRBJ2-3; no definite D call. V lost 1 base, J lost 0 bases, and 5 bases lay in between. This CDR3 comprises 14 residues. Germline V gene data show CDR1 as SEHNR and CDR2 as FQNEAQ (reference sequence). The CDR3 reads CASSLGQSTDTQYF. CDR3 in DNA: TGTGCCAGCAGCTTAGGTCAGAGCACAGATACGCAGTATTTT.

This chain uses TRBV2 with TRBJ2-7; D ambiguous. The germline CDR1 and CDR2 sequences are SNHLY and FYNNEI. V gave up 5 bases and J gave up 3 bases, with 14 bases separating them. The CDR3 is 14 residues long. The CDR3 DNA sequence: TGTGCCAGCAGTACAGAGAAGAGATACTACGAGCAGTACTTC. Protein: CASSTEKRYYEQYF.

The chain couples TRBV10-3 to TRBJ2-7, with 8 positions matching TRBD1. This CDR3 spans 15 amino acids. Germline V gene lookup returns CDR1 ENHRY and CDR2 SYGVKD. Germline trimming cut 4 bases from V and 5 bases from J; bases unmatched to any gene: 10. The DNA for the CDR3 is TGTGCCATCAGTGGTGGGGCAGGGGGCATCCACGAGCAGTACTTC. Residues: CAISGGAGGIHEQYF.

The chain is built from TRBV7-2 and TRBJ1-1, with D possibly matching TRBD1 (5 bases). Trimming took 0 bases from V and 3 from J, leaving 8 bases between them. The CDR3 loop spans 14 amino acids. From germline, CDR1 is SGHTA and CDR2 FQGNSA. The CDR3 loop reads CASSLAGVDTEAFF. DNA of the CDR3: TGTGCCAGCAGCTTAGCAGGGGTGGACACTGAAGCTTTCTTT. Filled out from reference TRBV7-2 and TRBJ1-1, the complete variable domain reads GAGVSQSPSNKVTEKGKDVELRCDPISGHTALYWYRQSLGQGLEFLIYFQGNSAPDKSGLPSDRFSAERTGGSVSTLTIQRTQQEDSAVYLCASSLAGVDTEAFFGQGTRLTVV.

The chain links TRBV25-1 to TRBJ2-7, with D maybe TRBD1 (5 bases). The germline CDR1 and CDR2 sequences are MGHDK and SYGVNS. The CDR3 has 15 amino acids. Trimming took off 3 bases at V and 7 bases at J, with 19 bases between the two ends. CDR3 sequence reads: CASSDYGQRPREQYF. CDR3 nucleotides: TGTGCCAGCAGTGACTATGGACAACGGCCCAGAGAGCAGTACTTC.

In its sample, this clone was seen a few times. This chain uses TRBV7-6 with TRBJ2-3, with a possible D match to TRBD2 (5 bases). The germline gives CDR1 SGHVS, CDR2 FNYEAQ. The CDR3 is 18 residues long. V was shortened by 5 bases and J by 0 bases, with 21 bases between the two germline ends. CDR3 sequence reads: CASSDPWLDSSSTDTQYF. For the CDR3, the DNA is TGTGCCAGCAGCGACCCCTGGCTGGACTCATCCAGCACAGATACGCAGTATTTT.

In this sample, this clone turned up once. The genes are TRBV2 and TRBJ2-5, with 8 bases fitting TRBD1. Germline trimming cut 6 bases from V and 5 bases from J; bases unmatched to any gene: 2. The CDR3 has 12 residues. Germline CDR1 SNHLY, CDR2 FYNNEI. Here the CDR3 reads CASRDREETQYF. In DNA form, the CDR3 reads TGTGCCAGCAGGGACAGGGAGGAGACCCAGTACTTC.

The V gene is TRBV10-3, the J gene TRBJ2-6; 8 bases fit TRBD1. Germline CDR1 reads ENHRY; CDR2 reads SYGVKD. The length of the CDR3 is 18 residues. Trimming removed 3 bases from V and 1 base from J; junction bases left unmatched: 8. The CDR3 nucleotides read TGTGCCATCAGTGATTCCGGACAGGGTTTTTCTGGGGCCAACGTCCTGACTTTC. Translating gives CAISDSGQGFSGANVLTF.

This chain links TRBV19 with TRBJ2-6; possibly TRBD1 for D (6 bases). Trimming pared 5 bases from V and 4 bases from J, leaving 12 bases between. Looked up from germline, CDR1 is LNHDA and CDR2 is SQIVND (reference sequence). This CDR3 comprises 15 residues. Here the CDR3 reads CASSPQGPGANVLTF. DNA of the CDR3: TGTGCCAGTAGTCCGCAGGGGCCCGGGGCCAACGTCCTGACTTTC.

This clone was detected ten times or more. CDR3 nucleotide sequence: TGTGCCAGCAGCTTACAGGGGGTTCCCTACGAGCAGTACTTC. Encoded protein: CASSLQGVPYEQYF. The chain links TRBV9 to TRBJ2-7, with 8 nucleotides matching TRBD1. V shed 4 bases, J shed 2 bases, and the junction held 5 bases outside the gene matches. The V gene's germline CDR1 is SGDLS and CDR2 YYNGEE. The CDR3 length is 14 residues.